The 10 T cell receptor beta chains in this list originate from one sample, sequenced in a study of early T cells in non-severe SARS-CoV-2 infection. Via MiXCR, TCRdb re-called the 5' RACE reads, giving one row per CDR3 protein. The sample holds more than 40,000 distinct CDR3 sequences, approximately 4% seen once. The sample consisted of whole blood. The receptor set was obtained from an adult who was a healthcare worker with PCR-confirmed SARS-CoV-2 infection or an uninfected control (not recorded which).

This clonotype was observed at least ten times. This rearrangement joins TRBV12-5 to TRBJ2-1; 7 nucleotides agree with TRBD1. This CDR3 has 15 amino acids. The germline V gene has CDR1 LGHNT and CDR2 FRNRAP. The V gene end was trimmed by 0 bases and the J gene end by 6 bases; junction bases not matched to a gene: 5. CDR3 residues: CASGLVPGTANEQFF. The CDR3 DNA sequence: TGTGCTAGTGGTTTGGTCCCCGGGACAGCCAATGAGCAGTTCTTC.

V usage is TRBV3-1 and J usage is TRBJ2-1; TRBD1 or TRBD2 may be the D gene (5 bases each). Germline assignment: CDR1 LGHDT and CDR2 YNNKEL (reference sequence). This CDR3 has 15 amino acids. The V gene lost 1 base and the J gene lost 7 bases, with 14 bases spanning the gap. For the CDR3, the DNA is TGTGCCAGCAGCCAAGGGGGGTTGAGGAGGAATGAGCAGTTCTTC. Residues: CASSQGGLRRNEQFF.

This clonotype was recorded at least ten times. CDR3 residues: CSAGPRLAKNIQYF. Here the CDR3 DNA reads TGCAGTGCTGGGCCCAGACTAGCCAAAAACATTCAGTACTTC. The chain has TRBV20-1 and TRBJ2-4; no definite D call. V lost 5 bases, J lost 0 bases, and 11 bases lay in between. The CDR3 has 14 residues. Per germline, CDR1 DFQATT and CDR2 SNEGSKA (reference sequence).

CDR3 in amino acids: CASSPPFRLAKNIQYF. The DNA of the CDR3 is TGTGCCAGCAGCCCCCCCTTTAGACTAGCCAAAAACATTCAGTACTTC. This sequence joins TRBV7-9 and TRBJ2-4; D gene unclear. Trimming took 5 bases from V and 0 from J, leaving 14 bases between them. Looked up from germline, CDR1 is SEHNR and CDR2 is FQNEAQ (reference sequence). The CDR3 covers 16 residues. Full variable domain (remainder filled in from reference TRBV7-9 and TRBJ2-4): DTGVSQNPRHKITKRGQNVTFRCDPISEHNRLYWYRQTLGQGPEFLTYFQNEAQLEKSRLLSDRFSAERPKGSFSTLEIQRTEQGDSAMYLCASSPPFRLAKNIQYFGAGTRLSVL.

This chain uses TRBV20-1 with TRBJ2-3; D is ambiguous. Germline V gene sequence: CDR1 DFQATT, CDR2 SNEGSKA (reference sequence). Between the trimmed V and J ends, which lost 3 bases and 2 bases, there was a span of 12 bases. This CDR3 has 14 amino acids. The CDR3 nucleotides read TGCAGTGCTAGCGTGGGTCTGACCACAGATACGCAGTATTTT. Translation: CSASVGLTTDTQYF.

This clonotype has more than one count but fewer than ten. The V call is TRBV6-5, the J call TRBJ2-2; possibly TRBD1 for D (6 bases). Trimming shortened V by 0 bases and J by 1 base, and 6 bases separated the two germline ends. This CDR3 comprises 15 residues. The germline gives CDR1 MNHEY, CDR2 SVGAGI. CDR3 bases: TGTGCCAGCAGTTACTCGGGACAGAACACCGGGGAGCTGTTTTTT. Translation: CASSYSGQNTGELFF.

This clonotype has at least ten counts. V is TRBV25-1 and J is TRBJ2-7; D ambiguous. V dropped 1 base and J dropped 5 bases, with 9 bases sitting between them. In germline, CDR1 is MGHDK, CDR2 SYGVNS. This CDR3 has 13 amino acids. The CDR3 sequence: CASSELGKHEQYF. In DNA form, the CDR3 reads TGTGCCAGCAGTGAATTGGGGAAACACGAGCAGTACTTC.

This clonotype occurred many times. This sequence joins TRBV21-1 and TRBJ2-7; the listed D gene, TRBD1, was not tested against the DNA. TRBV21-1 is noted as a pseudogene. This CDR3 spans 15 amino acids. This CDR3 reads CASSKGTGLSYEQYF. For the CDR3, the DNA is TGTGCCAGCAGCAAAGGGACAGGGCTCTCCTACGAGCAGTACTTC.

This clonotype came up a few times. The rearrangement links TRBV6-1 to TRBJ2-3; D ambiguous. This CDR3 spans 15 amino acids. V dropped 4 bases and J dropped 1 base, with 12 bases sitting between them. CDR1 and CDR2 from the germline V gene are MNHNS and SASEGT. The CDR3 DNA is TGTGCCAGCAGTGTCCCTACCGGCCGCACAGATACGCAGTATTTT. Amino acids: CASSVPTGRTDTQYF.

This clonotype was counted between two and nine times. Just one base apart from a much larger clone, this may be a read error. This chain links TRBV19 with TRBJ2-1, with 7 bases aligning to TRBD2. The CDR3 is made up of 15 amino acids. The trim removed 3 bases at V and 4 bases at J, leaving 6 bases unmatched. Germline-derived CDR1 and CDR2 are LNHDA and SQIVND (reference sequence). In nucleotides, the CDR3 is TGTGCCAGTAGTATCGCGACTAGCAGATACAATGAGCAGTTCTTC. It encodes CASSIATSRYNEQFF.